This T cell receptor (beta chain) came from a study of blood T cell repertoires in COVID-19. Across the whole study: COVID-19 samples collected from the United States, Italy and Spain covered acute and convalescent phases. Sample material is recorded as cDNA or gDNA derived from T cells, B-cell-depleted T cells, or PBMCs.

V lost 2 bases, J lost 9 bases, and 7 bases stayed unmatched. The CDR3 has 15 amino acids. Germline CDR1 is ENHRY and CDR2 is SYGVKD. The repertoire was sequenced with immunoSEQ multiplex PCR; TCRdb's copy has only in-frame clones and lacks some. The sample shows over 200,000 clones, around nine tenths of them seen only once. The specimen sequenced was peripheral blood. This TCR was recovered from a woman aged 40 to 50 who had recovered from COVID-19. J is TRBJ2-2 and V is TRBV10-3, with TRBD1 matching over 9 bases. In DNA, the CDR3 is TGTGCCATCAGTGAGAGGGGACAGGGAACCAGGGAGCTGTTTTTT. It is translated as CAISERGQGTRELFF.